This TCR beta chain was captured in a study of blood T cell repertoires in COVID-19 (dated by TCRdb to 2019 to 2021). For the study in its entirety: Collaborator samples came from the United States, Italy and Spain and covered acute and convalescent phases of COVID-19. The repertoires were released in a freely available public database intended as a resource for research on the immune response to SARS-CoV-2. Samples came from the ongoing ImmuneRACE study (first 160 participants) plus 1,254 subjects from 6 global collaborators. HLA class I and class II types, where available, came from metadata supplied by the sample provider rather than from assay-based typing. The prospective study material was composed of cDNA or gDNA derived from T cells, B-cell-depleted T cells, or PBMCs. Subjects who had been exposed to COVID-19, were actively infected with it, or had recovered from it provided the deeply sampled blood TCRbeta repertoires that made up the dataset. Sample metadata almost always included a de-identified subject ID, COVID-19 status, age in years and sex.

Participants in the prospective study were enrolled through a virtual design, were aged roughly 18 to 100 years, and lived in about two dozen United States geographic areas. Cohort assignment in the prospective study relied on participant-reported clinical history from a screening survey and a study questionnaire. Mobile phlebotomists in the prospective study collected whole blood, serum and a nasopharyngeal or oropharyngeal swab from every participant. Over an approximately 2-month period, participants in the prospective study had the option of providing additional blood draws and questionnaires. Before DNA extraction, prospective study blood samples were shipped either frozen or at room temperature. On this clone: The specificity of this receptor is unknown. No much larger clone exists at a distance of one base, and base qualities are not known.

CDR1 and CDR2 are read off the germline V gene as SNHLY and FYNNEI. CDR3 length: 16 amino acids, cysteine to phenylalanine. Only the CDR3 part of the read is kept: 48 bases, read in frame from the first base. V lost 6 bases and J lost 1 base; the stretch between them is 18 bases long. General study outcomes and caveats: The amount of clinical and demographic metadata varied by source and participant and was provided uncurated.

TCRbeta CDR3 regions were amplified from genomic DNA using the immunoSEQ Assay, a bias-controlled multiplex PCR. As for the original processing: Nucleated cell counts per sample were estimated from amplification of reference gene primers within the assay. Sequence reads were collapsed and filtered to measure the absolute abundance of every unique TCRbeta CDR3 rearrangement. For each sample, productive Simpson clonality was calculated by taking the square root of Simpson's diversity index across productive rearrangements. In TCRdb, the immuneACCESS table is reduced to in-frame sequences with V and J assigned. These tables do not hold every clone; where another copy was compared, an unresolved V gene accounts for under half, and the others remain unexplained. V and J calls and clone size are copied from that table; D and trimming were computed from the DNA. The sample profile shows around 250,000 clones; around 90% of them were found once. The ten largest account for 1.2% of the sample.

Sequencing used PBMCs or T cells enriched from blood (not recorded which). The chain is encoded by TRBV2 joined to TRBJ1-1, and perhaps TRBD1 as D gene, on 6 matching bases. The source of this sequence is a human donor in a cohort exposed to, infected with or recovered from COVID-19 (not recorded which). The donor label of this sample is uncertain. The CDR3 in this case is CASRRINRDKNTEAFF. Here is the DNA: TGTGCCAGCAGAAGGATTAACCGGGACAAGAACACTGAAGCTTTCTTT.